The entry that follows covers one T cell receptor beta chain sequence. This sample was taken from a study of blood T cell repertoires in COVID-19. In the study overall: Both acute and convalescent COVID-19 samples were obtained from the United States, Italy and Spain. In each case, the material was cDNA or gDNA derived from T cells, B-cell-depleted T cells, or PBMCs.

Original processing methods: Reference gene primer amplification gave nucleated cell count estimates. The assay was immunoSEQ multiplex PCR, and TCRdb's table has in-frame clones only and misses some. That table gives V, J and clone size, and the DNA gave D and trimming. The sample lists approximately 210,000 clones, about 83% seen once, with 7.5% to 8% in the top ten. This CDR3 is built from 16 residues. V lost 0 bases, J lost 0 bases, and 5 bases stayed unmatched. Germline V lookup: CDR1 GTSNPN, CDR2 SVGIG (reference sequence). Sequenced sample: peripheral blood. V and J are TRBV30 and TRBJ1-3, with 7 bases that match TRBD1. The clonotype originates from a woman between 50 and 59 years old with active or convalescent COVID-19. The CDR3 here is CAWSVRGQFSGNTIYF. The DNA of the CDR3 is TGTGCCTGGAGTGTAAGGGGACAGTTCTCTGGAAACACCATATATTTT.